These 15 T cell receptor beta chains were all obtained from the same sample, sequenced in a study of T cells in women clearing cervical HPV infection. TCRdb's table, derived via immunoSEQ multiplex PCR, lists solely in-frame clones and lacks some. Its table lists roughly 30,000 clones. The sequenced sample was blood buffy coat. The receptor set was obtained from a woman aged 18 to 75 with a cervical HPV16 infection that either progressed to CIN3+ or cleared (not recorded which).

With respect to this clone: The CDR3 extends 3 residues past the end of the read, so its final part is completed from the germline J gene. The chain recombines TRBV7-2 with TRBJ2-3; D possibly corresponds to TRBD2 (7 bases). The CDR3 extends over 14 amino acids. The germline V gene has CDR1 SGHTA and CDR2 FQGNSA. Deletions cut 8 bases from V and 0 bases from J, with 12 bases between. CDR3 DNA (partial): TGTGCCAGCGAGGGGGGGATTAGCACAGATACG. It is translated as CASEGGISTDT. Given in full, the CDR3 is CASEGGISTDTQYF.

For this clone: Read sequence stops 3 residues before the CDR3 end, and the germline J gene provides the missing end. This chain uses TRBV5-6 with TRBJ1-1; unclear D gene. The CDR3 length is 15 residues. V gave up 4 bases and J gave up 0 bases, with 13 bases separating them. Germline assignment: CDR1 SGHDT and CDR2 YYEEEE. The CDR3 sequence: CASSPTDRLNTEAFF. CDR3 bases read: TGTGCCAGCAGCCCCACTGATAGATTGAACACTGAA.

On this clone itself: The read ends 3 residues early relative to the CDR3; the germline J gene fills the gap. This chain links TRBV18 with TRBJ1-5; the match to TRBD1 covers 9 bases. CDR3 length: 18 amino acids. Germline V gene sequence: CDR1 KGHSH, CDR2 LQKENI. V shed 1 base and J 1 base; nucleotides not matched to a gene: 8. The CDR3 loop reads CASSPRQGVSRSNQPQHF. The CDR3 bases that were read are TGTGCCAGCTCACCACGACAGGGGGTATCGAGAAGCAATCAGCCC.

As concerns this clone: The read falls 3 residues short of the CDR3 end, and the missing part is taken from the germline J gene. This chain links TRBV19 with TRBJ1-1; possible D gene TRBD1, 6 bases. CDR1 is LNHDA, CDR2 SQIVND, per germline (reference sequence). Trimming cost V 6 bases and J 1 base, with 12 bases left between them. The CDR3 extends over 14 amino acids. CDR3 amino acids: CASRKGDKNTEAFF. CDR3 DNA, as far as it was read: TGTGCCAGTAGAAAGGGGGACAAGAACACTGAA.

On this clone: The CDR3 is cut off 3 residues early in the read; its end comes from the germline J gene. The J gene is TRBJ1-2, the V gene TRBV12-5; weak D call: TRBD1 (5 bases). V dropped 2 bases and J dropped 0 bases, with 16 bases sitting between them. This CDR3 has 17 residues. CDR1 is LGHNT, CDR2 FRNRAP, per germline. The CDR3 here is CASGLLLPGTPNYGYTF. CDR3 bases read: TGTGCTAGTGGTTTGCTCCTTCCCGGGACTCCTAACTATGGC.

CDR3 protein: CASSPIGGGDYTF. The CDR3 bases that were read are TGTGCCAGCAGCCCGATCGGTGGGGGGGAC. This chain links TRBV7-9 with TRBJ1-2; possible D gene TRBD1, 5 bases. The CDR3 end is not reached by the read, which stops 3 residues before it; the germline J gene fills it in. CDR3 length: 13 amino acids. Germline assignment: CDR1 SEHNR and CDR2 FQNEAQ (reference sequence).

Comments on this clone: The CDR3 end falls 3 residues outside the read, so it is completed with the germline J gene. The rearrangement joins TRBV29-1 to TRBJ1-4; 7 positions agree with TRBD1. Trimming at V came to 4 bases and at J to 4 bases, leaving 3 bases not matched to a gene. Germline loops: CDR1 SQVTM, CDR2 ANQGSEA. The CDR3 consists of 13 residues. The CDR3 loop is CSVGTGVNEKLFF. The DNA read from the CDR3 is TGCAGCGTTGGTACAGGGGTTAATGAAAAA.

A note on this clone: At one end the junction does not follow the germline gene, possibly because of a read error. Read coverage stops 3 residues before the CDR3 terminus; the germline J gene supplies the remainder. The sample carries other DNA sequences with the same CDR3. The J gene is TRBJ1-3, the V gene TRBV30; D perhaps matches TRBD1 (5 bases). This CDR3 has 21 amino acids. CDR1 is GTSNPN and CDR2 is SVGIG in the germline V gene (reference sequence). The CDR3 bases that were read are TGTGCCTGGAGTGTACCATACGGTGTAGGGGAGGGGAGGCCGTCTGGAAACACT. Encoded protein: CAWSVPYGVGEGRPSGNT. The complete CDR3 sequence is CAWSVPYGVGEGRPSGNTIYF. The whole variable domain, remainder taken from reference TRBV30 and TRBJ1-3, is SQTIHQWPATLVQPVGSPLSLECTVEGTSNPNLYWYRQAAGRGLQLLFYSVGIGQISSEVPQNLSASRPQDRQFILSSKKLLLSDSGFYLCAWSVPYGVGEGRPSGNTIYFGEGSWLTVV.

The DNA read from the CDR3 is TGTGCCAGTAGTCCGGGGGGCCTTGGGGAGACG. Its protein product is CASSPGGLGET. The complete CDR3 reads CASSPGGLGETQYF. This chain connects TRBV19 to TRBJ2-3, with a possible D match to TRBD2 (7 bases). The DNA ends 3 residues before the CDR3 does, and the rest of the CDR3 is filled in from the germline J gene. Germline CDR1 is LNHDA and CDR2 is SQIVND (reference sequence). The CDR3 runs to 14 residues.

A remark on this clone: The read halts 3 residues ahead of the CDR3 end, with the missing end drawn from the germline J gene. This chain joins TRBV18 and TRBJ1-2, with D uncertain. Germline V CDR1 and CDR2: KGHSH, LQKENI. The CDR3 length is 14 residues. CDR3 bases read: TGTGCCAGCTCACCCTCAGACGGGTACAATGAC. This translates into CASSPSDGYND. The full CDR3 protein is CASSPSDGYNDYTF.

To note about this clone: The sequence runs out 3 residues before the end of the CDR3; the remainder is reconstructed from the germline J gene. The V and J genes are TRBV19 and TRBJ2-3; 11 nucleotides line up with TRBD2. The junction had 9 bases not matched to a gene; V was cut back by 8 bases and J by 5 bases. CDR1 and CDR2 from the germline V gene are LNHDA and SQIVND (reference sequence). The CDR3 extends over 15 amino acids. The CDR3 region is CASGFSGGAEDTQYF. The covered CDR3 bases are TGTGCCAGTGGCTTTAGCGGGGGGGCTGAAGATACG. The variable domain in full, with the rest retrieved from reference TRBV19 and TRBJ2-3, is DGGITQSPKYLFRKEGQNVTLSCEQNLNHDAMYWYRQDPGQGLRLIYYSQIVNDFQKGDIAEGYSVSREKKESFPLTVTSAQKNPTAFYLCASGFSGGAEDTQYFGPGTRLTVL.

A word on this clone: The observed sequence ends 3 residues before the CDR3 terminus, with the missing tail filled in from the germline J gene. This chain uses TRBV5-1 with TRBJ1-2, with 7 bases aligning to TRBD1. The CDR3 runs 13 residues. CDR1 SGHRS and CDR2 YFSETQ come from the germline V gene. The part of the CDR3 DNA that was read is TGCGCCAGCAGCCGATCCCAGGGGGACAGC. Its translation is CASSRSQGDS. The whole CDR3 region reads CASSRSQGDSYTF.

As concerns this clone: The read is 3 residues too short to cover the CDR3 end, so that end is filled in from the germline J gene. This chain links TRBV7-3 with TRBJ2-1, with 7 bases fitting TRBD2. The V and J ends lost 5 bases and 6 bases, in that order; junction bases with no gene match: 10. The CDR3 is 15 residues long. Germline lookup yields CDR1 SGHTA and CDR2 FQGTGA. Here the CDR3 reads CASSPWGGVGNEQFF. The covered CDR3 bases are TGTGCCAGCAGCCCCTGGGGGGGGGTGGGCAATGAG.

About this clone itself: The read terminates 3 residues before the CDR3 end, so the remaining end is supplied by the germline J gene. The genes are TRBV6-2 or TRBV6-3 and TRBJ2-5, with D possibly being TRBD1 (5 bases). CDR1 is MNHEY, CDR2 SVGEGT, per germline. The CDR3 is made up of 15 amino acids. V lost 1 base to trimming and J lost 1 base, with 10 bases between them. The CDR3 spells CASSYFGQGQETQYF. Incomplete CDR3 DNA: TGTGCCAGCAGTTACTTCGGGCAGGGCCAAGAGACC.

As concerns this clone: Coverage ceases 3 residues before the CDR3 finishes, and the germline J gene fills in the end. This chain links TRBV5-1 with TRBJ1-2; the D is unclear. Germline CDR1 and CDR2: SGHRS and YFSETQ. This CDR3 has 15 amino acids. This CDR3 is CASSLLGEGQETYTF. Incomplete CDR3 DNA: TGCGCCAGCAGCTTGTTGGGCGAAGGGCAAGAGACC.